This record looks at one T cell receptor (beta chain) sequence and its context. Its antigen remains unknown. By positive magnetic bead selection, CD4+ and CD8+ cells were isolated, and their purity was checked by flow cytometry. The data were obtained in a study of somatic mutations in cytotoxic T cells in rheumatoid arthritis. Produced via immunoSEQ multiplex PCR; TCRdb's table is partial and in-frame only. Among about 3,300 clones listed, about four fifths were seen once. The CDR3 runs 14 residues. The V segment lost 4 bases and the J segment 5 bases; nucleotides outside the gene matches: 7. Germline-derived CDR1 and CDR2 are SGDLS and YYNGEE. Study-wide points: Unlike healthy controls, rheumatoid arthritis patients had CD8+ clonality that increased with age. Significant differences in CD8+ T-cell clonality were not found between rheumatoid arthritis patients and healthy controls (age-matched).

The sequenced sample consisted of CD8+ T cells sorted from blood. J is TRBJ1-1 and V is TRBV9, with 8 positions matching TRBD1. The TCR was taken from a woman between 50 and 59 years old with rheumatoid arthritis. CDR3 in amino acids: CASSQGQGWTEAFF. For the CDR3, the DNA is TGTGCCAGCAGCCAAGGACAGGGTTGGACTGAAGCTTTCTTT. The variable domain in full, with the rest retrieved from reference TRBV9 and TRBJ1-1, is DSGVTQTPKHLITATGQRVTLRCSPRSGDLSVYWYQQSLDQGLQFLIQYYNGEERAKGNILERFSAQQFPDLHSELNLSSLELGDSALYFCASSQGQGWTEAFFGQGTRLTVV.